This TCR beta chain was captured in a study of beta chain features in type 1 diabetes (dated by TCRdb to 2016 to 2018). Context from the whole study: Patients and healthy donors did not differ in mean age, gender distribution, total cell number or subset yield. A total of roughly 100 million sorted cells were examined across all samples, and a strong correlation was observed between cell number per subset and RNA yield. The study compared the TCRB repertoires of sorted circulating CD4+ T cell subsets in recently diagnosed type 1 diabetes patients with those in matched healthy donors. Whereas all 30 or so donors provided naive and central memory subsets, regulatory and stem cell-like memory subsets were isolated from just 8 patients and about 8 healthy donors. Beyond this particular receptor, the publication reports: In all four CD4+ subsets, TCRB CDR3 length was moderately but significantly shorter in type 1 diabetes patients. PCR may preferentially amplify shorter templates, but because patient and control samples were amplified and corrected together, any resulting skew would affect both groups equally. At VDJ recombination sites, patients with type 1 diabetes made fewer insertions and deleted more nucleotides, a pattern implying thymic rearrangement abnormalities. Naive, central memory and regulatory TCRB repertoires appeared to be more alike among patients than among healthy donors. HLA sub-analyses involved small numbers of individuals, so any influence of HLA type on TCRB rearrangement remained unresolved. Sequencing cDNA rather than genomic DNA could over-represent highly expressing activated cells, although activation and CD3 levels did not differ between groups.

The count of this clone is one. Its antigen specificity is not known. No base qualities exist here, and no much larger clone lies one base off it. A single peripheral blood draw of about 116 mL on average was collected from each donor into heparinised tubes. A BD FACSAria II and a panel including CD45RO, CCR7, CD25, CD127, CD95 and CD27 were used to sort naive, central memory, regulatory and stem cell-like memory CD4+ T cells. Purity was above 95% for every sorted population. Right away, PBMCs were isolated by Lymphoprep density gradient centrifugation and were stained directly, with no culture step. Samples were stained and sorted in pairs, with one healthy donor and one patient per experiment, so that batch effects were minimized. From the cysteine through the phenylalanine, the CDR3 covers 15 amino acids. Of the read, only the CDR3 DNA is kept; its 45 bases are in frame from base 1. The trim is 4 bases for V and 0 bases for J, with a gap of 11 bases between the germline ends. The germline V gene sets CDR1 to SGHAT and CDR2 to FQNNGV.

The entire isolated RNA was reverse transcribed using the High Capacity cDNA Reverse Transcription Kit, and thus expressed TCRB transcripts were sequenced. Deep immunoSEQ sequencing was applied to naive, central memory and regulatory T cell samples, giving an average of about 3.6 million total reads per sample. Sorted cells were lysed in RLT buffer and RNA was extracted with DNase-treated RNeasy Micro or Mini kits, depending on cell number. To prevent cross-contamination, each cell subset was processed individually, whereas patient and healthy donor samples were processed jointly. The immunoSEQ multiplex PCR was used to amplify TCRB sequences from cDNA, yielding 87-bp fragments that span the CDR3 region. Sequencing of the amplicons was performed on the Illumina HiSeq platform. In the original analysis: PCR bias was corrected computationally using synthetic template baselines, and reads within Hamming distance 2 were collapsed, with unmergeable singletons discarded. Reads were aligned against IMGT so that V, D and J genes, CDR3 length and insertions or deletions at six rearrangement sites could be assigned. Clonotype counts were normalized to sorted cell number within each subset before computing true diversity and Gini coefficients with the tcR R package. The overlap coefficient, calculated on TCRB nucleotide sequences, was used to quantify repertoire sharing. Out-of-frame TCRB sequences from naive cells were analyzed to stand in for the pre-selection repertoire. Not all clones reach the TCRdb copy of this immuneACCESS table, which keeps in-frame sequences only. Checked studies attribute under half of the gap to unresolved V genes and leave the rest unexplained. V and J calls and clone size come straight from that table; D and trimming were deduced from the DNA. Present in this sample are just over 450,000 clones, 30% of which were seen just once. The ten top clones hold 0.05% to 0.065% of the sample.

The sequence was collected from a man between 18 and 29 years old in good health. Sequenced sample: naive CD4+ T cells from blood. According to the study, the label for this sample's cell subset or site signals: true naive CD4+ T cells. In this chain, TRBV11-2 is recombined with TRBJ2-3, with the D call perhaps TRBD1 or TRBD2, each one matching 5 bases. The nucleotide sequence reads TGTGCCAGCAGCTCCCGGGACCGAAGCACAGATACGCAGTATTTT. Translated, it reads CASSSRDRSTDTQYF.